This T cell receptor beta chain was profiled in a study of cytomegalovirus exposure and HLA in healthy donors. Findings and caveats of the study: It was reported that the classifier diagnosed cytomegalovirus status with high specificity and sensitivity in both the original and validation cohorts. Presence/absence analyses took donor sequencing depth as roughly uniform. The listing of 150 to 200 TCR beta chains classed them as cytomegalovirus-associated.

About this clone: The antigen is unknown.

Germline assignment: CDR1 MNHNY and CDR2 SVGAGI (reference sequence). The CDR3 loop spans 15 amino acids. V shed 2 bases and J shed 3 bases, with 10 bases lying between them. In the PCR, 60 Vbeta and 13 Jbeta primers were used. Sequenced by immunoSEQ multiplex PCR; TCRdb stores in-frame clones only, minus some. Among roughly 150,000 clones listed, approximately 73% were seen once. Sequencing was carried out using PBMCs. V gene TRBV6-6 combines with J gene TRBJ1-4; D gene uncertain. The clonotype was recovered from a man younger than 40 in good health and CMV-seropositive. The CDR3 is CASSYGAGSNEKLFF. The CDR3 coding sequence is TGTGCCAGCAGTTACGGCGCAGGCTCTAATGAAAAACTGTTTTTT.